Each of the 5 T cell receptor beta chains below was sequenced from the same sample in a study of blood T cell repertoires in COVID-19. The data were produced by immunoSEQ multiplex PCR, yet TCRdb's version contains in-frame clones alone and is incomplete. The sample holds hundreds of thousands of clones, around 86% seen once. Sample: PBMCs or T cells enriched from blood (not recorded which). The receptors shown here come from a man in his 60s who had recovered from COVID-19.

The J gene is TRBJ1-4, the V gene TRBV6-5; D is uncertain. This CDR3 comprises 14 residues. V lost 2 bases to trimming and J lost 4 bases, with 8 bases between them. The germline CDR1 and CDR2 sequences are MNHEY and SVGAGI. CDR3 nucleotide sequence: TGTGCCAGCAGTTACCGAGCGGGTAATGAAAAACTGTTTTTT. This sequence encodes CASSYRAGNEKLFF.

This chain uses TRBV19 with TRBJ2-1; D is perhaps TRBD1 (5 bases). Germline CDR1 is LNHDA and CDR2 is SQIVND (reference sequence). The CDR3 is made up of 15 amino acids. Trimming took off 2 bases at V and 2 bases at J, with 10 bases between the two ends. The CDR3: CASSIWGTTYNEQFF. The CDR3 nucleotides are TGTGCCAGTAGTATATGGGGCACTACCTACAATGAGCAGTTCTTC.

The V gene is TRBV7-9, the J gene TRBJ1-5; D is ambiguous. V shed 5 bases and J shed 4 bases, with 9 bases lying between them. The CDR3 spans 13 residues. Germline values: CDR1 SEHNR, CDR2 FQNEAQ (reference sequence). Here the CDR3 DNA reads TGTGCCAGCAGCGCACGGGTGAATCAGCCCCAGCATTTT. Protein: CASSARVNQPQHF.

The chain joins TRBV5-1 to TRBJ2-5; D possibly corresponds to TRBD1 (7 bases). The CDR3 loop spans 15 amino acids. Germline CDR1 SGHRS, CDR2 YFSETQ. Trimming shortened V by 0 bases and J by 5 bases, and 14 bases separated the two germline ends. Here the CDR3 DNA reads TGCGCCAGCAGCTTGGCGACAGGGAGGACGGAGACCCAGTACTTC. Translated, it gives CASSLATGRTETQYF.

V usage is TRBV19 and J usage is TRBJ1-2; 10 positions match TRBD1. Per the germline V gene, CDR1 is LNHDA and CDR2 is SQIVND (reference sequence). The CDR3 extends over 16 amino acids. J lost 3 bases, V lost 4 bases, and 8 bases had no gene match. The DNA of the CDR3 is TGTGCCAGTAGTACCCAGGACAGGGGGTTTGACTATGGCTACACCTTC. It translates to CASSTQDRGFDYGYTF.